These 26 T cell receptor beta chains came from one sample sequenced in a study of T cell responses to AZD1222 COVID-19 vaccine. Data came from immunoSEQ multiplex PCR; TCRdb stores just in-frame clones and leaves some out. The sample has over 120,000 clones, 80% to 90% seen once; the top ten hold about 1.5%. This material consisted of peripheral blood, taken on day 0 of AZD1222 vaccination. The receptors shown here come from an adult in good health.

The gene calls are TRBV5-1 and TRBJ1-6, with 9 bases lining up with TRBD1. The CDR3 extends over 14 amino acids. The V gene's germline CDR1 is SGHRS and CDR2 YFSETQ. V was pared by 5 bases and J by 6 bases, with 3 bases of the junction left unmatched. Here the CDR3 DNA reads TGCGCCAGCAGGTTGACAGGGGGTAATTCACCCCTCCACTTT. It encodes CASRLTGGNSPLHF.

This chain connects TRBV12-3 or TRBV12-4 to TRBJ1-2, with a possible D match to TRBD1 (5 bases). V lost 4 bases and J 8 bases, leaving 11 bases between the germline ends. This CDR3 is 12 amino acids long. CDR3 loop: CASSSGIDGYTF. The CDR3 bases are TGTGCCAGCAGTTCAGGGATCGACGGCTACACCTTC.

This sequence joins TRBV25-1 and TRBJ2-2; 7 nucleotides match TRBD2. The CDR3 extends over 15 amino acids. Germline lookup yields CDR1 MGHDK and CDR2 SYGVNS. With V trimmed by 6 bases and J by 2 bases, 6 bases remained unmatched. Written as DNA, the CDR3 is TGTGCCAGCAGACCCAAGACTAGCAACACCGGGGAGCTGTTTTTT. This codes for CASRPKTSNTGELFF.

The chain's CDR3 is CASRADRNNSPLHF. The CDR3 bases are TGTGCCAGCAGAGCGGACAGGAATAATTCACCCCTCCACTTT. The rearrangement joins TRBV3-1 (or the pseudogene TRBV3-2) to TRBJ1-6; 7 bases agree with TRBD1. The germline gives CDR1 LGHDT, CDR2 YNNKEL (reference sequence). This CDR3 is 14 amino acids long. V lost 6 bases, J lost 5 bases, and 4 bases stayed unmatched.

This sequence joins TRBV12-5 and TRBJ1-6; D might be TRBD1 (5 bases). The CDR3 runs 20 residues. Germline V gene sequence: CDR1 LGHNT, CDR2 FRNRAP. Trimming took off 2 bases at V and 3 bases at J, with 23 bases between the two ends. As DNA, the CDR3 is TGTGCTAGTGGTTTGCCCGGGCGGGCGGCATGGGGCCTCTATAATTCACCCCTCCACTTT. This translates into CASGLPGRAAWGLYNSPLHF. The variable domain in full, with the rest retrieved from reference TRBV12-5 and TRBJ1-6, is DARVTQTPRHKVTEMGQEVTMRCQPILGHNTVFWYRQTMMQGLELLAYFRNRAPLDDSGMPKDRFSAEMPDATLATLKIQPSEPRDSAVYFCASGLPGRAAWGLYNSPLHFGNGTRLTVT.

This chain uses TRBV4-2 with TRBJ1-5; D gene unclear. Germline V gives CDR1 LGHNA, CDR2 YNFKEQ. V was clipped by 3 bases and J by 7 bases, with 13 bases between them. The length of the CDR3 is 14 residues. This CDR3 reads CASSQSYGDQPQHF. The CDR3 region has the DNA TGTGCCAGCAGCCAGTCATACGGTGACCAGCCCCAGCATTTT.

This clone was counted a few times. V gene TRBV10-3 combines with J gene TRBJ1-4, with D possibly being TRBD1 (5 bases). Per the germline V gene, CDR1 is ENHRY and CDR2 is SYGVKD. Trimming stripped 6 bases from V and 0 bases from J, with 11 bases between. This CDR3 spans 15 amino acids. Here the CDR3 reads CAIRRDDTTNEKLFF. CDR3 DNA: TGTGCCATCAGACGGGACGACACAACTAATGAAAAACTGTTTTTT.

The chain uses TRBV19 and TRBJ2-1; D is unclear. Germline V lookup: CDR1 LNHDA, CDR2 SQIVND (reference sequence). This CDR3 contains 12 residues. V was trimmed by 6 bases and J by 4 bases, leaving 7 bases between them. CDR3: CASSLTYNEQFF. Here the CDR3 DNA reads TGTGCCAGTAGCCTGACATACAATGAGCAGTTCTTC.

The chain joins TRBV3-1 (or the pseudogene TRBV3-2) to TRBJ1-3; D gene uncertain. With 8 bases removed from V and 5 bases from J, the gap between germline ends came to 13 bases. Germline V gene sequence: CDR1 LGHDT, CDR2 YNNKEL (reference sequence). CDR3 length: 13 residues. The CDR3, as DNA: TGTGCCAGCTTAACCGGGAACCGAAACACCATATATTTT. Translated: CASLTGNRNTIYF.

The chain recombines TRBV3-1 (or the pseudogene TRBV3-2) with TRBJ2-6, with TRBD2 matching over 7 bases. CDR3 size: 16 residues. Losses at the gene ends were 4 bases for V and 0 bases for J; bases not matched to a gene: 3. The V gene's germline CDR1 is LGHDT and CDR2 YNNKEL (reference sequence). The CDR3 region has the DNA TGTGCCAGCAGCCTCCGGACTAGCTCTGGGGCCAACGTCCTGACTTTC. Translated: CASSLRTSSGANVLTF.

This chain joins TRBV2 and TRBJ2-7; 14 bases agree with TRBD2. The CDR3 contains 15 residues. Trimming at V came to 6 bases and at J to 4 bases, leaving 5 bases not matched to a gene. Looked up from germline, CDR1 is SNHLY and CDR2 is FYNNEI. The CDR3 DNA reads TGTGCCAGCAGGGACGGGACTAGCGGGAGTTACGAGCAGTACTTC. It specifies CASRDGTSGSYEQYF.

The V call is TRBV12-5, the J call TRBJ1-2; D perhaps matches TRBD1 (5 bases). The CDR3 spans 12 residues. CDR1 LGHNT and CDR2 FRNRAP come from the germline V gene. V gave up 3 bases and J gave up 12 bases, with 14 bases separating them. This CDR3 reads CASGFGGGLDTF. The CDR3 nucleotides read TGTGCTAGTGGTTTTGGGGGAGGGTTGGACACCTTC.

V usage is TRBV6-5 and J usage is TRBJ1-5, with D tentatively TRBD1 (6 bases). The CDR3 is made up of 14 amino acids. Per germline, CDR1 MNHEY and CDR2 SVGAGI. Trimming took off 0 bases at V and 5 bases at J, with 8 bases between the two ends. The CDR3 is CASSYSSGDQPQHF. The CDR3 nucleotides read TGTGCCAGCAGTTACTCCTCAGGGGATCAGCCCCAGCATTTT.

The V and J genes are TRBV7-9 and TRBJ1-1; TRBD1 agrees at 7 bases. Germline loops: CDR1 SEHNR, CDR2 FQNEAQ (reference sequence). J gave up 3 bases and V 3 bases, and 10 bases lay outside the gene matches. The CDR3 is 16 amino acids. The CDR3 DNA sequence: TGTGCCAGCAGCTTGACTCCACAGGGGCGGGACACTGAAGCTTTCTTT. Its protein is CASSLTPQGRDTEAFF.

The chain is built from TRBV12-3 or TRBV12-4 and TRBJ2-7; no definite D call. The CDR3 totals 13 residues. Trimming stripped 1 base from V and 3 bases from J, with 7 bases between. CDR3 sequence reads: CASSLGLGYEQYF. CDR3 DNA sequence: TGTGCCAGCAGTTTAGGGCTGGGCTACGAGCAGTACTTC.

This clone was observed a few times. The V call is TRBV25-1, the J call TRBJ2-1; TRBD1 matches at 9 bases. The V gene's germline CDR1 is MGHDK and CDR2 SYGVNS. J was trimmed by 5 bases and V by 10 bases; bases with no gene match: 15. This CDR3 comprises 16 residues. CDR3 amino acids: CAISLSGTGRDNEQFF. The CDR3 DNA follows: TGTGCCATCTCATTATCCGGGACAGGGAGGGACAATGAGCAGTTCTTC.

The chain recombines TRBV14 with TRBJ1-6; D remains ambiguous. CDR1 and CDR2 from the germline V gene are SGHDN and FVKESK. Trimming pared 0 bases from V and 7 bases from J, leaving 4 bases between. This CDR3 has 13 residues. For the CDR3, the DNA is TGTGCCAGCAGCCAAGACAGCAATTCACCCCTCCACTTT. Its protein is CASSQDSNSPLHF.

In this sample, this clone turned up once. The chain uses TRBV7-9 and TRBJ1-1; D is uncertain. In germline, CDR1 is SEHNR, CDR2 FQNEAQ (reference sequence). CDR3 length: 15 residues. V was pared by 1 base and J by 1 base, with 10 bases between. CDR3 nucleotides: TGTGCCAGCAGCTTAGTGGAGGGCCGGAACACTGAAGCTTTCTTT. Translated: CASSLVEGRNTEAFF.

This chain connects TRBV28 to TRBJ1-5; 8 nucleotides align to TRBD1. The CDR3 runs 16 residues. Germline CDR1 reads MDHEN; CDR2 reads SYDVKM. The trim removed 2 bases at V and 7 bases at J, leaving 10 bases unmatched. For the CDR3, the DNA is TGTGCCAGCAGTTTACCGCGATTGGACAGGGAACAGCCCCAGCATTTT. Protein: CASSLPRLDREQPQHF.

The chain is built from TRBV11-2 and TRBJ2-1; D not resolved. Per the germline V gene, CDR1 is SGHAT and CDR2 is FQNNGV. The CDR3 contains 15 residues. Trimming left V 3 bases short and J 0 bases short, with 9 bases between. The CDR3 spells CASSLSRVSYNEQFF. CDR3 nucleotide sequence: TGTGCCAGCAGCTTGTCCCGGGTCTCCTACAATGAGCAGTTCTTC. Combining the CDR3 with reference TRBV11-2 and TRBJ2-1 gives the whole variable domain EAGVAQSPRYKIIEKRQSVAFWCNPISGHATLYWYQQILGQGPKLLIQFQNNGVVDDSQLPKDRFSAERLKGVDSTLKIQPAKLEDSAVYLCASSLSRVSYNEQFFGPGTRLTVL.

A single count supports this clone. This chain links TRBV18 with TRBJ2-5; D possibly corresponds to TRBD2 (6 bases). This CDR3 comprises 15 residues. Per germline, CDR1 KGHSH and CDR2 LQKENI. The V end was cut by 7 bases, the J end by 5 bases, with 20 bases between. The CDR3 bases are TGTGCCAGCTTGCCCTCTTTCGGGAGTGCGGAGACCCAGTACTTC. Translating it yields CASLPSFGSAETQYF.

The genes are TRBV18 and TRBJ1-6, with 12 bases lining up with TRBD1. Germline V lookup: CDR1 KGHSH, CDR2 LQKENI. This CDR3 comprises 17 residues. The ends lost 3 bases at V and 8 bases at J; junction bases unmatched: 8. CDR3: CASSPLGQGALDSPLHF. The CDR3 DNA sequence: TGTGCCAGCTCACCGCTGGGACAGGGGGCTTTGGATTCACCCCTCCACTTT.

This clone was seen a single time. The chain uses TRBV6-5 and TRBJ1-2; 8 nucleotides align to TRBD1. This CDR3 is built from 16 residues. With 0 bases clipped from V and 8 bases from J, the junction kept 11 bases outside the gene matches. CDR1 MNHEY and CDR2 SVGAGI come from the germline V gene. The CDR3 region is CASSYSYPGQAQGYTF. Here the CDR3 DNA reads TGTGCCAGCAGTTACTCATACCCGGGACAGGCCCAAGGCTACACCTTC.

The chain recombines TRBV19 with TRBJ1-5; TRBD1 is a possible D gene (6 bases). V dropped 2 bases and J dropped 7 bases, with 18 bases sitting between them. The length of the CDR3 is 16 residues. Germline V gene lookup returns CDR1 LNHDA and CDR2 SQIVND (reference sequence). CDR3 coding DNA: TGTGCCAGTAGTATATCTCAGGGGCGGTCAGGACAGCCCCAGCATTTT. It specifies CASSISQGRSGQPQHF.

V usage is TRBV9 and J usage is TRBJ2-1; 7 bases align to TRBD1. CDR1 is SGDLS and CDR2 is YYNGEE in the germline V gene. The V segment lost 0 bases and the J segment 4 bases; nucleotides outside the gene matches: 7. The CDR3 is made up of 16 amino acids. The CDR3 DNA reads as TGTGCCAGCAGCGTAGTAGTCCAGGGGGATTACAATGAGCAGTTCTTC. It yields the protein CASSVVVQGDYNEQFF.

This clone has a single count. V usage is TRBV5-1 and J usage is TRBJ2-7, with D possibly being TRBD1 (5 bases). V dropped 0 bases and J dropped 1 base, with 8 bases sitting between them. Per the germline V gene, CDR1 is SGHRS and CDR2 is YFSETQ. The CDR3 sequence is 14 residues long. CDR3 DNA: TGCGCCAGCAGCTTGGTGGCAGGGTCCTACGAGCAGTACTTC. It specifies CASSLVAGSYEQYF.